This passage covers 10 T cell receptor beta chains from one sample sequenced in a study of shared clonotypes between healthy human individuals. Profiled with immunoSEQ multiplex PCR; TCRdb holds only in-frame clones, not every one. The repertoire has 950,000 to 1,300,000 clones, under 80% of them found once; the top ten carry 1.5%. The sample consisted of memory CD4+ T cells sorted from blood. Stated subset: CD45RA-negative fraction. These receptors were taken from a young man in good health.

This clone was picked up a small number of times. This sample also contains other DNA sequences that code for the same CDR3. The rearrangement uses TRBV30 and TRBJ1-1; no reliable D call. The CDR3 consists of 13 residues. Germline CDR1 reads GTSNPN; CDR2 reads SVGIG (reference sequence). V was pared by 3 bases and J by 1 base, with 9 bases between. CDR3 sequence: CAWSRGPNTEAFF. The CDR3 DNA is TGTGCCTGGAGCCGAGGACCGAACACTGAAGCTTTCTTT. The full variable domain, rest sourced from reference TRBV30 and TRBJ1-1, is SQTIHQWPATLVQPVGSPLSLECTVEGTSNPNLYWYRQAAGRGLQLLFYSVGIGQISSEVPQNLSASRPQDRQFILSSKKLLLSDSGFYLCAWSRGPNTEAFFGQGTRLTVV.

The DNA for the CDR3 is TGTGCCAGCAGCATAGACCGTTACTCCTACAATGAGCAGTTCTTC. It is translated as CASSIDRYSYNEQFF. This chain uses TRBV11-1 with TRBJ2-1, with unresolved D. Germline CDR1 reads SGHAT; CDR2 reads FQDESV (reference sequence). CDR3 length: 15 amino acids. With 5 bases removed from V and 0 bases from J, the gap between germline ends came to 11 bases.

This clone was recorded at least ten times. V gene TRBV11-3 combines with J gene TRBJ2-1; D is perhaps TRBD2 (6 bases). V was pared by 1 base and J by 4 bases, with 11 bases between. The CDR3 has 15 residues. CDR1 SGHNT and CDR2 YENEEA come from the germline V gene. CDR3 in amino acids: CASSLGSGVYNEQFF. The CDR3, as DNA: TGTGCCAGCAGCTTAGGTAGCGGAGTGTACAATGAGCAGTTCTTC. The full variable domain, completed using reference TRBV11-3 and TRBJ2-1, is EAGVVQSPRYKIIEKKQPVAFWCNPISGHNTLYWYLQNLGQGPELLIRYENEEAVDDSQLPKDRFSAERLKGVDSTLKIQPAELGDSAVYLCASSLGSGVYNEQFFGPGTRLTVL.

The chain links TRBV7-8 to TRBJ2-3; D remains ambiguous. Germline lookup yields CDR1 SGHVS and CDR2 FQNEAQ. This CDR3 has 15 residues. V was pared by 4 bases and J by 6 bases, with 17 bases between. CDR3 nucleotides: TGTGCCAGCAGCTCACCTCGGTTTAGGGCCGATACGCAGTATTTT. Translating it yields CASSSPRFRADTQYF.

This chain links TRBV19 with TRBJ1-2; 7 bases line up with TRBD1. CDR3 length: 14 amino acids. Germline CDR1 and CDR2: LNHDA and SQIVND (reference sequence). Trimming took 6 bases from V and 4 from J; bases not matched to a gene: 8. The CDR3 coding sequence is TGTGCCAGTAGACCTCAGGGGGGAGGCTATGGCTACACCTTC. Translating gives CASRPQGGGYGYTF.

V and J are TRBV7-9 and TRBJ2-7; 11 positions match TRBD2. Looked up from germline, CDR1 is SEHNR and CDR2 is FQNEAQ (reference sequence). This CDR3 spans 15 amino acids. J was trimmed by 5 bases and V by 1 base; bases with no gene match: 4. DNA of the CDR3: TGTGCCAGCAGCTTAGGATCTAGCGGGGGGCACGAGCAGTACTTC. Protein: CASSLGSSGGHEQYF.

This clone occurred a few times. This chain links TRBV5-4 with TRBJ1-2; 9 bases are a match to TRBD1. From germline, CDR1 is SGHNT and CDR2 YYREEE (reference sequence). The V and J ends lost 4 bases and 1 base, in that order; junction bases with no gene match: 11. The CDR3 covers 17 residues. The CDR3 region has the DNA TGTGCCAGCAGCAACGCGGGAAGGACAGGGGATAACTATGGCTACACCTTC. As protein: CASSNAGRTGDNYGYTF.

A few counts support this clone. The chain uses TRBV5-4 and TRBJ2-1; TRBD2 aligns across 9 bases. The junction had 6 bases not matched to a gene; V was cut back by 5 bases and J by 9 bases. Germline loops: CDR1 SGHNT, CDR2 YYREEE (reference sequence). The CDR3 loop spans 13 amino acids. The CDR3, as DNA: TGTGCCAGCAGGGAAGCGGGGGGCGCTGAGCAGTTCTTC. Translation gives CASREAGGAEQFF.

The chain recombines TRBV2 with TRBJ2-2; possibly TRBD1 for D (5 bases). Trimming cost V 6 bases and J 1 base, with 9 bases left between them. The CDR3 extends over 14 amino acids. CDR1 is SNHLY and CDR2 is FYNNEI in the germline V gene. Written as DNA, the CDR3 is TGTGCCAGCAGGCAGACAGAGAACACCGGGGAGCTGTTTTTT. Encoded protein: CASRQTENTGELFF.

The chain is built from TRBV15 and TRBJ1-1; perhaps TRBD1 as D (6 bases). The V end was cut by 6 bases, the J end by 2 bases, with 19 bases between. This CDR3 contains 16 residues. Germline CDR1 LNHNV, CDR2 YYDKDF (reference sequence). The CDR3 reads CATSTGQGQGNTEAFF. The CDR3 coding sequence is TGTGCCACCAGTACCGGGCAGGGGCAGGGAAACACTGAAGCTTTCTTT.